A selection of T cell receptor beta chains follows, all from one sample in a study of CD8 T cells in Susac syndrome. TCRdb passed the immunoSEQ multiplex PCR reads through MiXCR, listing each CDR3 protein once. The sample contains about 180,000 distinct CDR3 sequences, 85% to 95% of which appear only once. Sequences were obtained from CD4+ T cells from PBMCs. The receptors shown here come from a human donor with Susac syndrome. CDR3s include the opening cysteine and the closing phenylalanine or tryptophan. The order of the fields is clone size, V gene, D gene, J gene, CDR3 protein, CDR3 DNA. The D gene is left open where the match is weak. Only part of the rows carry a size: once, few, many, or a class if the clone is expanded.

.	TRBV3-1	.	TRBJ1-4	CASSPTTEKLFF	TGTGCCAGCAGCCCTACCACAGAAAAACTGTTTTTT
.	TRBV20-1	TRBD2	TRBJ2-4	CSPQGLAGNIQYF	TGCAGTCCACAGGGACTAGCGGGAAACATTCAGTACTTC
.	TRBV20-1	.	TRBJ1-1	CSAREGPRDTEAFF	TGCAGTGCTAGAGAGGGCCCACGGGACACTGAAGCTTTCTTT
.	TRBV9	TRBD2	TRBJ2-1	CASSVGLAGGPDNEQFF	TGTGCCAGCAGCGTAGGTCTAGCGGGGGGGCCCGACAATGAGCAGTTCTTC
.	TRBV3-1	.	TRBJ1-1	CASSQDPSTEAFF	TGTGCCAGCAGCCAAGATCCAAGCACTGAAGCTTTCTTT
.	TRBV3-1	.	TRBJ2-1	CASSQEAREGGEQFF	TGTGCCAGCAGCCAGGAGGCGCGGGAAGGGGGCGAGCAGTTCTTC
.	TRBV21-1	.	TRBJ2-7	CASSKGFSGVHEQYF	TGTGCCAGCAGCAAAGGATTTTCGGGGGTCCACGAGCAGTACTTC
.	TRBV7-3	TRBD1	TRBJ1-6	CASSPGQGAGSPLHF	TGTGCCAGCAGCCCGGGACAGGGGGCCGGTTCACCCCTCCACTTT
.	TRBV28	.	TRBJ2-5	CASSLAGKMETQYF	TGTGCCAGCAGTCTCGCAGGGAAGATGGAGACCCAGTACTTC
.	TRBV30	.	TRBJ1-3	CAWSVFPVAGNTVYF	TGTGCCTGGAGTGTATTTCCCGTGGCTGGAAACACCGTATATTTT
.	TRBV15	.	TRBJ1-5	CATSRDEVNQPQHF	TGTGCCACCAGCAGAGATGAGGTCAATCAGCCCCAGCATTTT
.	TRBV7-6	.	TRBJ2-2	CASSFLGQTNTGELFF	TGTGCCAGCAGCTTTCTAGGACAGACGAACACCGGGGAGCTGTTTTTT
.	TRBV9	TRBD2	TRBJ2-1	CASSSSGRYNEQFF	TGTGCCAGCAGCTCCAGCGGGAGATACAATGAGCAGTTCTTC
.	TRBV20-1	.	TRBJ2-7	CSAIDQIEQYF	TGCAGTGCTATAGACCAAATCGAGCAGTACTTT
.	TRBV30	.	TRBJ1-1	CAWSQLGQTEAFF	TGTGCCTGGAGTCAGTTGGGCCAGACTGAAGCTTTCTTT
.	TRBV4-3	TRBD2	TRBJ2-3	CASSQEVRIAGGDTQYF	TGCGCCAGCAGCCAAGAAGTGAGAATAGCGGGAGGTGATACGCAGTATTTT
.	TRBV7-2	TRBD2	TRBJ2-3	CASSLDQLAASTQYF	TGTGCCAGCAGCTTAGACCAACTAGCGGCAAGCACGCAGTATTTT
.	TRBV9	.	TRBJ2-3	CASSVGYPSTQYF	TGTGCCAGCAGCGTAGGATACCCCTCAACGCAGTATTTT
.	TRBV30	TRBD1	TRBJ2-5	CAYNRGRETQYF	TGTGCCTACAACAGGGGAAGGGAGACCCAGTACTTC
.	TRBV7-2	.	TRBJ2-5	CASSLGSGGRQETQYF	TGTGCCAGCAGCTTAGGATCCGGGGGGCGACAAGAGACCCAGTACTTC
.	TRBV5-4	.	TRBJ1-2	CASSLVGSRYTF	TGTGCCAGCAGCTTGGTGGGCAGTCGCTACACCTTC
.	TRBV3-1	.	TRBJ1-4	CASSQDLGRGNEKLFF	TGTGCCAGCAGCCAAGATTTAGGGCGAGGGAATGAAAAACTGTTTTTT
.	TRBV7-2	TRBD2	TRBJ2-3	CASSLGLAQLVDTQYF	TGTGCCAGCAGCTTAGGACTAGCGCAACTTGTGGATACGCAGTATTTT
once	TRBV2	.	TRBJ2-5	CASSEGLGGETQYF	TGTGCCAGCAGTGAAGGCTTAGGGGGGGAGACCCAGTACTTC
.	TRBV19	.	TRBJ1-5	CASTMGRNNQPQHF	TGTGCCAGTACCATGGGGCGGAACAATCAGCCCCAGCATTTT
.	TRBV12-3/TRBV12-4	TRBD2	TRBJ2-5	CASTTRGSGRSQGTQYF	TGTGCCAGCACTACCCGAGGGAGCGGGAGATCACAAGGGACCCAGTACTTC
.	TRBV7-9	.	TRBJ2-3	CASSFNKGSEQYF	TGTGCCAGCAGCTTCAACAAGGGGAGCGAGCAGTATTTT
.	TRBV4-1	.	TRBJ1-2	CASSQDRREVGYTF	TGCGCCAGCAGCCAAGATCGGCGGGAGGTAGGCTACACCTTC